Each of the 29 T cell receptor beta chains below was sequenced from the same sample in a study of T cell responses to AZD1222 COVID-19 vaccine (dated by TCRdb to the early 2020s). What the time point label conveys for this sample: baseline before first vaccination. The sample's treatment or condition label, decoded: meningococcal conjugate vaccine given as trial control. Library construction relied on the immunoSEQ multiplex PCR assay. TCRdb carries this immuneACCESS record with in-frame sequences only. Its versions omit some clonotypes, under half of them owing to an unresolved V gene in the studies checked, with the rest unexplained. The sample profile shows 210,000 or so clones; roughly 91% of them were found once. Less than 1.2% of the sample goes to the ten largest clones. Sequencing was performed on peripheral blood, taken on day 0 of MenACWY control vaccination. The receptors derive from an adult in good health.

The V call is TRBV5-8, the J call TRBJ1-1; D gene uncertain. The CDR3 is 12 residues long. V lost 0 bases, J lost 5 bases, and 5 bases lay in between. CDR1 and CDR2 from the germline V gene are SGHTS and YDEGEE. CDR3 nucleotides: TGTGCCAGCAGCTTGGGAAGGACTGAAGCTTTCTTT. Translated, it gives CASSLGRTEAFF.

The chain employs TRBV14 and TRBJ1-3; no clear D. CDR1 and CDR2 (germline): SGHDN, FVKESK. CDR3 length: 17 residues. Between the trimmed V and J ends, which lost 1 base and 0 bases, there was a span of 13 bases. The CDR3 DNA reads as TGTGCCAGCAGCCAAGGCGCAACGGCGGCCTCTGGAAACACCATATATTTT. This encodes CASSQGATAASGNTIYF. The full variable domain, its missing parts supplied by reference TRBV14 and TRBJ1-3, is EAGVTQFPSHSVIEKGQTVTLRCDPISGHDNLYWYRRVMGKEIKFLLHFVKESKQDESGMPNNRFLAERTGGTYSTLKVQPAELEDSGVYFCASSQGATAASGNTIYFGEGSWLTVV.

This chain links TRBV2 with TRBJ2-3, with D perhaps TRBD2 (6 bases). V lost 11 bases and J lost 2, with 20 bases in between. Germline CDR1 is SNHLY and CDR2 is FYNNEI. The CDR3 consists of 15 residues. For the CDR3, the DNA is TGTGCCGGCCGCCCGGGGGACCGAACCACAGATACGCAGTATTTT. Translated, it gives CAGRPGDRTTDTQYF. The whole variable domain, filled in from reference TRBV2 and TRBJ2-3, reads EPEVTQTPSHQVTQMGQEVILRCVPISNHLYFYWYRQILGQKVEFLVSFYNNEISEKSEIFDDQFSVERPDGSNFTLKIRSTKLEDSAMYFCAGRPGDRTTDTQYFGPGTRLTVL.

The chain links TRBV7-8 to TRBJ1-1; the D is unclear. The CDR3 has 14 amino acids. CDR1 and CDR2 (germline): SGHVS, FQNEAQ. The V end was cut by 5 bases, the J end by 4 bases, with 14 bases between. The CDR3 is CASSPAVVFTEAFF. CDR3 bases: TGTGCCAGCAGCCCAGCCGTGGTCTTCACTGAAGCTTTCTTT.

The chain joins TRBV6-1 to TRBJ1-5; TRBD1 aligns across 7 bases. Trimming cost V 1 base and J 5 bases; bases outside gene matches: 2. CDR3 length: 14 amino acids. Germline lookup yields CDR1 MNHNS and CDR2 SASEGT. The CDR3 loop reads CASSEEGAHQPQHF. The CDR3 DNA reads TGTGCCAGCAGTGAAGAGGGGGCCCATCAGCCCCAGCATTTT.

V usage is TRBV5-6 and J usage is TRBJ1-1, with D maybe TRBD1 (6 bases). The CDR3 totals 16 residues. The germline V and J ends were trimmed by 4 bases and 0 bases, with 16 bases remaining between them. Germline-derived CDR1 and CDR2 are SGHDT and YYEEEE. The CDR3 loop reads CASSPQGLSVNTEAFF. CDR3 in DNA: TGTGCCAGCAGCCCTCAGGGGCTTAGCGTGAACACTGAAGCTTTCTTT. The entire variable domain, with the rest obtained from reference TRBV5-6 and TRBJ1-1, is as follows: DAGVTQSPTHLIKTRGQQVTLRCSPKSGHDTVSWYQQALGQGPQFIFQYYEEEERQRGNFPDRFSGHQFPNYSSELNVNALLLGDSALYLCASSPQGLSVNTEAFFGQGTRLTVV.

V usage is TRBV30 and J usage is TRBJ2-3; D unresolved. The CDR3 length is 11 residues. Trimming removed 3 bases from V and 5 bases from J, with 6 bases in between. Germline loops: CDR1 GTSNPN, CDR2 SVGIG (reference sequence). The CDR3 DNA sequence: TGTGCCTGGAGCTATGGAGATACGCAGTATTTT. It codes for CAWSYGDTQYF.

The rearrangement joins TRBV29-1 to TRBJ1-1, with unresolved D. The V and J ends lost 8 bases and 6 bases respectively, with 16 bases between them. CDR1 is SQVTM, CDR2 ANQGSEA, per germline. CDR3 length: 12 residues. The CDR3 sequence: CSIRTVGAEAFF. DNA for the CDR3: TGCAGCATTAGGACTGTAGGAGCTGAAGCTTTCTTT.

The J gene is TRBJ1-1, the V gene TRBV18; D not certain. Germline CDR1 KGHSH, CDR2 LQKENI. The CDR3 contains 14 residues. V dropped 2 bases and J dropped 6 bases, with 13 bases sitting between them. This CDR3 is CASSPSMRVAEAFF. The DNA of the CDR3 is TGTGCCAGCTCACCAAGTATGAGGGTAGCTGAAGCTTTCTTT.

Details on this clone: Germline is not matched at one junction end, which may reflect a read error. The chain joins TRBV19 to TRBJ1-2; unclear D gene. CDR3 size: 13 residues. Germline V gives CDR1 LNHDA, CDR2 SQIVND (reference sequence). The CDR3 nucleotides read TGTGCCAGTAGGATAGGGTCTAACTATGGCTACACCTTC. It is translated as CASRIGSNYGYTF. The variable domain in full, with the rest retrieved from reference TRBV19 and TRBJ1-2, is DGGITQSPKYLFRKEGQNVTLSCEQNLNHDAMYWYRQDPGQGLRLIYYSQIVNDFQKGDIAEGYSVSREKKESFPLTVTSAQKNPTAFYLCASRIGSNYGYTFGSGTRLTVV.

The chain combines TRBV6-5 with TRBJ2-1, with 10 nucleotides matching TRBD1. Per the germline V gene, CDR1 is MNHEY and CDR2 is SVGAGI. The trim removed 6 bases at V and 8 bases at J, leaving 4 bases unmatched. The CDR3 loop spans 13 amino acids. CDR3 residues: CASRTGGGYEQFF. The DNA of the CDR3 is TGTGCCAGCAGGACAGGGGGCGGATATGAGCAGTTCTTC.

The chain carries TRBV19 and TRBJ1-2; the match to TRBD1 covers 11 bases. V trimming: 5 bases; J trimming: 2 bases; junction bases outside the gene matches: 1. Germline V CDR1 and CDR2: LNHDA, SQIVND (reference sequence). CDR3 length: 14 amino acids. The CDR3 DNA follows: TGTGCCAGTAGTGGGACAGGGGGGAACTATGGCTACACCTTC. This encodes CASSGTGGNYGYTF.

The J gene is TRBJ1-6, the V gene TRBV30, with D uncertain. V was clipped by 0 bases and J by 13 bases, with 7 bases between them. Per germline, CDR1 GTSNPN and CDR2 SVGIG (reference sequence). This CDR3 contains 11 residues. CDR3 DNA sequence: TGTGCCTGGAGTGTCAACGGGCCCCTCCACTTT. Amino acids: CAWSVNGPLHF.

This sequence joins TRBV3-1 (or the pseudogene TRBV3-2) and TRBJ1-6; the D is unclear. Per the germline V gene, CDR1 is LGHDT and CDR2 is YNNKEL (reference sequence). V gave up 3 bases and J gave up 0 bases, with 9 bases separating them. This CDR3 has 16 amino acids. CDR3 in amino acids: CASSQNGSSYNSPLHF. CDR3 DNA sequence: TGTGCCAGCAGCCAGAATGGGAGCTCCTATAATTCACCCCTCCACTTT.

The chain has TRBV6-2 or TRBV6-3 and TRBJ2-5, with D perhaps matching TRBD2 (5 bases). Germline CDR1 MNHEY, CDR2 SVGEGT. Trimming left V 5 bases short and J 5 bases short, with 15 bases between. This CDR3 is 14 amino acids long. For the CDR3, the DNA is TGTGCCAGCAGTACCACCGGGAACCCCGAGACCCAGTACTTC. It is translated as CASSTTGNPETQYF.

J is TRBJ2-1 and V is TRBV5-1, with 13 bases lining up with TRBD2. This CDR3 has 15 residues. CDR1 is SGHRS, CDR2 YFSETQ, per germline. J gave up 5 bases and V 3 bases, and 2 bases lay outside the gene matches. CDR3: CASSSTSGRDNEQFF. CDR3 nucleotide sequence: TGCGCCAGCAGCTCCACTAGCGGGAGGGACAATGAGCAGTTCTTC. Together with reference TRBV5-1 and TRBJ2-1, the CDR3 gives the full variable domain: KAGVTQTPRYLIKTRGQQVTLSCSPISGHRSVSWYQQTPGQGLQFLFEYFSETQRNKGNFPGRFSGRQFSNSRSEMNVSTLELGDSALYLCASSSTSGRDNEQFFGPGTRLTVL.

The CDR3: CASSQEPRNQPQHF. CDR3 DNA sequence: TGCGCCAGCAGCCAAGAACCGCGCAATCAGCCCCAGCATTTT. This rearrangement joins TRBV4-1 to TRBJ1-5; D gene ambiguous. V was clipped by 0 bases and J by 2 bases, with 5 bases between them. There are 14 residues in the CDR3. Germline V gene data show CDR1 as MGHRA and CDR2 as YSYEKL.

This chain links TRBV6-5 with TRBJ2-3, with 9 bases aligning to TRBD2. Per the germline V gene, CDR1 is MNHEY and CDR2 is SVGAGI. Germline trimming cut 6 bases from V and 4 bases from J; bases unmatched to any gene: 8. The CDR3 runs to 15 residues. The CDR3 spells CASSLQAGGPDTQYF. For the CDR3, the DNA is TGTGCCAGCAGCCTCCAAGCGGGGGGCCCAGATACGCAGTATTTT.

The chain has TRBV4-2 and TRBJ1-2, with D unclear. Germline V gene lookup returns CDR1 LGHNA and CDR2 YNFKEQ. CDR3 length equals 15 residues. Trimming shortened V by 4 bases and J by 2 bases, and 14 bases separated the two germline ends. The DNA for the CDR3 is TGTGCCAGCAGCCCAGGAGACGGGAACAACTATGGCTACACCTTC. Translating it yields CASSPGDGNNYGYTF.

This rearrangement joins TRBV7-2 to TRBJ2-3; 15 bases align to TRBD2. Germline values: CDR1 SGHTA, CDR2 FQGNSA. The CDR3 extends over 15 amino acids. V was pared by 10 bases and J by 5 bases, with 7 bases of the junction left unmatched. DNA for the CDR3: TGTGCCACCCGAAGGACTAGCGGGGGGGGAGATACGCAGTATTTT. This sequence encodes CATRRTSGGGDTQYF.

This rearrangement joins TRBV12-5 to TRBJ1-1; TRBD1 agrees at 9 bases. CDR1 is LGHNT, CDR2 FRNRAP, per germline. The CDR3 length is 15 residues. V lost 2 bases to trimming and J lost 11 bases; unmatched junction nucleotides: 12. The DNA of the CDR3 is TGTGCTAGTGGTTTGCCCCTCGGGACAGGGCAAGGGGCTTTCTTT. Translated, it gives CASGLPLGTGQGAFF.

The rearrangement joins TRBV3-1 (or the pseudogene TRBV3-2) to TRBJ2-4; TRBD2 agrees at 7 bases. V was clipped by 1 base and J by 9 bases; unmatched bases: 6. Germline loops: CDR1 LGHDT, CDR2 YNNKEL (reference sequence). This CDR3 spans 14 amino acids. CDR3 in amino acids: CASSQGGGGGIQYF. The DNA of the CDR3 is TGTGCCAGCAGCCAAGGGGGCGGCGGGGGCATTCAGTACTTC.

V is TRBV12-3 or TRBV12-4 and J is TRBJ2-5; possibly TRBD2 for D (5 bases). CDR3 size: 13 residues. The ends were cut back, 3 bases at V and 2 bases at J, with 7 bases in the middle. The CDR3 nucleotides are TGTGCCAGCAGTTTGATAGCGCAAGAGACCCAGTACTTC. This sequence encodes CASSLIAQETQYF.

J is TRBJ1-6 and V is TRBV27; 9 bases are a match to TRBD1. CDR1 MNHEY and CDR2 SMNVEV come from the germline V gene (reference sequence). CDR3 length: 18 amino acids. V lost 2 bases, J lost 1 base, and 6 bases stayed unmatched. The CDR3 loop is CASSLTGTGLSYNSPLHF. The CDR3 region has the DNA TGTGCCAGCAGTTTAACCGGGACAGGGTTGTCCTATAATTCACCCCTCCACTTT.

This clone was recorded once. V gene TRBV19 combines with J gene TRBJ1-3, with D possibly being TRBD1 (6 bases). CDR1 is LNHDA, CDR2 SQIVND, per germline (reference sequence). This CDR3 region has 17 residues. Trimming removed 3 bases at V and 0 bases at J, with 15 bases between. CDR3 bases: TGTGCCAGTAGTATCAAAGGACAGCAATTCTCTGGAAACACCATATATTTT. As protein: CASSIKGQQFSGNTIYF.

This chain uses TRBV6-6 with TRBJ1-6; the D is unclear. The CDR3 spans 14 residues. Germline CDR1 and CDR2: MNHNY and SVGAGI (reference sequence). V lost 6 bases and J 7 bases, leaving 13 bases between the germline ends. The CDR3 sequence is CASSQGRSNSPLHF. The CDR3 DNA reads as TGTGCCAGCAGCCAAGGGAGAAGCAATTCACCCCTCCACTTT.

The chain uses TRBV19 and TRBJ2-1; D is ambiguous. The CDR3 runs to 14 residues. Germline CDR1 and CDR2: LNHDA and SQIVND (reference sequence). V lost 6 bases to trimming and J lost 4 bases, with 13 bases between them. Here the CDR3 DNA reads TGTGCCAGTAGCTCGCCGACTGGATACAATGAGCAGTTCTTC. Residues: CASSSPTGYNEQFF.

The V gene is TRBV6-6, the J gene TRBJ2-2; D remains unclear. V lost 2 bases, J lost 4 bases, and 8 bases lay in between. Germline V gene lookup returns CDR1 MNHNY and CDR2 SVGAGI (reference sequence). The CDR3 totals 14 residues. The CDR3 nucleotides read TGTGCCAGCAGTTACGACCTAGGCACCGGGGAGCTGTTTTTT. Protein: CASSYDLGTGELFF.

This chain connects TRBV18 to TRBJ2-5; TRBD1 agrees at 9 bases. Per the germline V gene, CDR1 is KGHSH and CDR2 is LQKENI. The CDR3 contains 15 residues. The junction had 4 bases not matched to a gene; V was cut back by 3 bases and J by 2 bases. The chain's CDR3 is CASSPGTGPQETQYF. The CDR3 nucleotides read TGTGCCAGCTCACCCGGGACAGGGCCACAAGAGACCCAGTACTTC.